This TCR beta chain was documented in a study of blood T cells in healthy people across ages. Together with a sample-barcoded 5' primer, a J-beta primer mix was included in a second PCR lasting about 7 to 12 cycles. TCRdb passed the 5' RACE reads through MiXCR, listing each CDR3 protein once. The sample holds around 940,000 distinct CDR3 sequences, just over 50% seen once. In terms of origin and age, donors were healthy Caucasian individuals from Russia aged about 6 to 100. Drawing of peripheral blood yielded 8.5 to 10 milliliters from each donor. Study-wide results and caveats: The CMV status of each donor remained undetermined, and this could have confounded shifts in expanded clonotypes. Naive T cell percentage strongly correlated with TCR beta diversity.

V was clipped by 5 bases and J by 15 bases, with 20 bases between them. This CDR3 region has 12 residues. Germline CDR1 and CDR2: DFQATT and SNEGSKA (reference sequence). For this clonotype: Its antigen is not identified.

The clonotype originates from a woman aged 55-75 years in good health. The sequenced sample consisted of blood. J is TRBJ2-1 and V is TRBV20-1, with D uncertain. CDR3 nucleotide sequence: TGCAGTGCTGCCCAAACCGCGAATAAACTGTTCTTC. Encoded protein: CSAAQTANKLFF.